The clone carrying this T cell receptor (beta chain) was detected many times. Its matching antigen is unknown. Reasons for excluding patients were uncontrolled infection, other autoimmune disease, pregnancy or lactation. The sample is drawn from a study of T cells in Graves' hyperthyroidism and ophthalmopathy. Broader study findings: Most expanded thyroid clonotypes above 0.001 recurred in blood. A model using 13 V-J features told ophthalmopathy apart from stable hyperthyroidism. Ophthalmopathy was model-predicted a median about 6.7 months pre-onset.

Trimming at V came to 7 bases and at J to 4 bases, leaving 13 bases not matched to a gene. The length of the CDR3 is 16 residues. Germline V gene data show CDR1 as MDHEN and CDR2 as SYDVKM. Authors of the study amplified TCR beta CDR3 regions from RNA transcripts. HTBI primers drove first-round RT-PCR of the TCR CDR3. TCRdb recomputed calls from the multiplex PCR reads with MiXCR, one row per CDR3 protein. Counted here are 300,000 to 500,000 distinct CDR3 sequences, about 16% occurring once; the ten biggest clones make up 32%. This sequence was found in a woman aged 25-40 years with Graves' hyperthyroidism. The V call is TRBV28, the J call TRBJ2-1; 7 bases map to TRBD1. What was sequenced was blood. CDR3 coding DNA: TGTGCCAGCATGGGTCAGTCCCCCAGGGGGTACAATGAGCAGTTCTTC. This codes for CASMGQSPRGYNEQFF.